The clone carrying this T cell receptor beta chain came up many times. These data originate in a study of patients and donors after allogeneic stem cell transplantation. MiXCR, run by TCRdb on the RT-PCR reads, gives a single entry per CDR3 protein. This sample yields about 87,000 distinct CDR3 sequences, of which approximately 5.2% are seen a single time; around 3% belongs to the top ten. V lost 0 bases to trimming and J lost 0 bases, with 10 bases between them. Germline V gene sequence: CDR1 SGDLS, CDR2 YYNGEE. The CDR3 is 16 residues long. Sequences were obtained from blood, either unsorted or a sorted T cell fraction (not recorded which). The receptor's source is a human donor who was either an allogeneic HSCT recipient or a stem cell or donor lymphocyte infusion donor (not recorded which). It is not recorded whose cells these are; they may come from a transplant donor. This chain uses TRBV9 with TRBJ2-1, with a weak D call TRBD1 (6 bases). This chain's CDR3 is CASSVGGHPSYNEQFF. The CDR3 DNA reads TGTGCCAGCAGCGTAGGGGGACATCCCTCCTACAATGAGCAGTTCTTC. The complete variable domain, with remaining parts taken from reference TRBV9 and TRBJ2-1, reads DSGVTQTPKHLITATGQRVTLRCSPRSGDLSVYWYQQSLDQGLQFLIQYYNGEERAKGNILERFSAQQFPDLHSELNLSSLELGDSALYFCASSVGGHPSYNEQFFGPGTRLTVL.